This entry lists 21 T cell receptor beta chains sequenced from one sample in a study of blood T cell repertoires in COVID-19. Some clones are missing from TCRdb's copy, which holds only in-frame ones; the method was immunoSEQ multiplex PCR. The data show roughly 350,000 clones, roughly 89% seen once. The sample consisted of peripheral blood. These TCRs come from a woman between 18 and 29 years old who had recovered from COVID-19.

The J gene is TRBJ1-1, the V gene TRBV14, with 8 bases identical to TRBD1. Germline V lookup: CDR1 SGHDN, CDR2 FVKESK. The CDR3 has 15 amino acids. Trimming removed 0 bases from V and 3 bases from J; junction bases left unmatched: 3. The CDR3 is CASSQEAGGYTEAFF. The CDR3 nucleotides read TGTGCCAGCAGCCAAGAGGCAGGGGGCTACACTGAAGCTTTCTTT.

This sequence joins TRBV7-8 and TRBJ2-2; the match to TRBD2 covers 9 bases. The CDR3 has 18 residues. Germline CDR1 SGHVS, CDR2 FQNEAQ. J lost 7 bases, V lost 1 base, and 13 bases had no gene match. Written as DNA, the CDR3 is TGTGCCAGCAGCTTAGAAGGGACTAGCTACGTCGGGCGCGGGGAGCTGTTTTTT. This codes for CASSLEGTSYVGRGELFF.

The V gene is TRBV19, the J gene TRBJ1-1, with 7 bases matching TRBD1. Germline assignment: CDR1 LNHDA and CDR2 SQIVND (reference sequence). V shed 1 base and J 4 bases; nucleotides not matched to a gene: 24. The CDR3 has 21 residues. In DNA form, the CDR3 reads TGTGCCAGTAGTATAGTTCGGGGCCTCGGGGGACAGTCGGACGGGGGCACTGAAGCTTTCTTT. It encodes CASSIVRGLGGQSDGGTEAFF.

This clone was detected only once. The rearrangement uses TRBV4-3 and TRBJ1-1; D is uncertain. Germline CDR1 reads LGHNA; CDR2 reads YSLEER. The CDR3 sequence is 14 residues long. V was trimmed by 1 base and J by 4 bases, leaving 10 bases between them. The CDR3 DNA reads TGCGCCAGCAGCCAAGTTGGTGGGAGCACTGAAGCTTTCTTT. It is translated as CASSQVGGSTEAFF.

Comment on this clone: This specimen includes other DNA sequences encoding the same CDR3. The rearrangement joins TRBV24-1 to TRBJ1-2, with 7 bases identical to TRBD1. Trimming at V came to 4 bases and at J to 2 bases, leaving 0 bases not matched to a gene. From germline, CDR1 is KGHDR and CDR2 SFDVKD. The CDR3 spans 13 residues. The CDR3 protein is CATSDRGNYGYTF. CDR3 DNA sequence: TGTGCCACCAGTGACAGGGGGAACTATGGCTACACCTTC.

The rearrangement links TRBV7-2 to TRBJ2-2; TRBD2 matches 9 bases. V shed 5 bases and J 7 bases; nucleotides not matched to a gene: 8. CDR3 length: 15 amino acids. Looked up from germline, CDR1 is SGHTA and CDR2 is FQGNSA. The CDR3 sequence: CASSPTSGRIGELFF. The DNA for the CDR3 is TGTGCCAGCAGCCCCACCAGCGGGAGGATCGGGGAGCTGTTTTTT.

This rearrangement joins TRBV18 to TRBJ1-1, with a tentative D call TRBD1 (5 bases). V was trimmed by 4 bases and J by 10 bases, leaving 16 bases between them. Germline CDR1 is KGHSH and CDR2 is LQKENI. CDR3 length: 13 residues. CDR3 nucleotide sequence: TGTGCCAGCTCACTCAGACTGACAGAGGTAGCTTTCTTT. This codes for CASSLRLTEVAFF.

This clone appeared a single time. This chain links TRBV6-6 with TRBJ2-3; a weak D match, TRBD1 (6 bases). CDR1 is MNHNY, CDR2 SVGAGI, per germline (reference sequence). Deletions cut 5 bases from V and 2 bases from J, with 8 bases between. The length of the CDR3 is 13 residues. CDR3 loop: CASSVGHTDTQYF. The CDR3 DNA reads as TGTGCCAGCAGTGTGGGACACACAGATACGCAGTATTTT.

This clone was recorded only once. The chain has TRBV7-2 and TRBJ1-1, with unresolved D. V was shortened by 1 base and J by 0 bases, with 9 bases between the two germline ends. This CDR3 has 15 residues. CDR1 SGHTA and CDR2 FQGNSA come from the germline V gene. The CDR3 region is CASSLGAGLNTEAFF. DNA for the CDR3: TGTGCCAGCAGCTTAGGGGCAGGATTGAACACTGAAGCTTTCTTT.

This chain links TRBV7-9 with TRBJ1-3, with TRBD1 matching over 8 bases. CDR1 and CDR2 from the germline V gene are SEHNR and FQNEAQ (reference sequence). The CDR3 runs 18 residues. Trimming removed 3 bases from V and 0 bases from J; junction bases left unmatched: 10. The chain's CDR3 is CASSFTPGQVISGNTIYF. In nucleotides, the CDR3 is TGTGCCAGCAGCTTCACGCCGGGACAGGTGATCTCTGGAAACACCATATATTTT.

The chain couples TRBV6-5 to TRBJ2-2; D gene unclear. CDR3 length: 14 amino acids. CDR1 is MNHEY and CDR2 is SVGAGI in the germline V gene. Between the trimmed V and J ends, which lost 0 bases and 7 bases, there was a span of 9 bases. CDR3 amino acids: CASSYSKSGGELFF. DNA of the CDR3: TGTGCCAGCAGTTACTCGAAGTCAGGCGGGGAGCTGTTTTTT.

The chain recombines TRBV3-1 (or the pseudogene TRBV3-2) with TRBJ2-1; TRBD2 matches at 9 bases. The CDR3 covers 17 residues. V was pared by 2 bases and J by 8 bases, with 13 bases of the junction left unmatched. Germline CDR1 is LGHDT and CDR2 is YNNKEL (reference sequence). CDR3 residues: CASSQPLGREGLDEQFF. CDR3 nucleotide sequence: TGTGCCAGCAGCCAACCCCTAGGGCGGGAGGGCCTCGATGAGCAGTTCTTC.

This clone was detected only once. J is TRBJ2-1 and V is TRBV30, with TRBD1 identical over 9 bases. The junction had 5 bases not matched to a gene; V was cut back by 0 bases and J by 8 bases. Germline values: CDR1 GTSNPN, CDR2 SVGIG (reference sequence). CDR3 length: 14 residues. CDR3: CAWSVGTGRDEQFF. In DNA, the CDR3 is TGTGCCTGGAGTGTCGGGACAGGGCGGGATGAGCAGTTCTTC.

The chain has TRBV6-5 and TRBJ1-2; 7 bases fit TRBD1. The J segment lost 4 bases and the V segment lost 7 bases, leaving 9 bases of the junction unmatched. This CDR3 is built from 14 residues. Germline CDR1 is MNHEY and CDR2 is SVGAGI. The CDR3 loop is CASTGAKGAYGYTF. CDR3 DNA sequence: TGTGCCAGCACAGGGGCAAAGGGGGCCTATGGCTACACCTTC.

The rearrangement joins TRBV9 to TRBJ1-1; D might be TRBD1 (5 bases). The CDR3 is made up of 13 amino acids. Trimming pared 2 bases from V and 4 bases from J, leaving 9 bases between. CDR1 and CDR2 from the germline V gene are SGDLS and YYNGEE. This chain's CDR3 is CASSVGTFTEAFF. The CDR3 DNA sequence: TGTGCCAGCAGCGTGGGGACTTTCACTGAAGCTTTCTTT.

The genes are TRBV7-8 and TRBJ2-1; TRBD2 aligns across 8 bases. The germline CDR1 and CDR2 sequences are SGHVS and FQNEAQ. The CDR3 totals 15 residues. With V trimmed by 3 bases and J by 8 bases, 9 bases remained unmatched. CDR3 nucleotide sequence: TGTGCCAGCAGCTTCGGGAGGAGCGGGAGTTATGAGCAGTTCTTC. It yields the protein CASSFGRSGSYEQFF.

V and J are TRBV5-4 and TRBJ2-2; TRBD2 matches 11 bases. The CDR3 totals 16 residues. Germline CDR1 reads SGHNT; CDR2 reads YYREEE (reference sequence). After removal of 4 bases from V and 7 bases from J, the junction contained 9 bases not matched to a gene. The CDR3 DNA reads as TGTGCCAGCAGCCAATTAGCGGGAGGGCTGGTCGGGGAGCTGTTTTTT. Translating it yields CASSQLAGGLVGELFF.

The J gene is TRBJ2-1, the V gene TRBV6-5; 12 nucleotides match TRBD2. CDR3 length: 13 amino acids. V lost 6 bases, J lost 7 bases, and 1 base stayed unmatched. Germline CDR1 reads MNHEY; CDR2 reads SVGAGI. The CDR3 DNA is TGTGCCAGCAGGGGGACTAGCGGGAATGAGCAGTTCTTC. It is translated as CASRGTSGNEQFF.

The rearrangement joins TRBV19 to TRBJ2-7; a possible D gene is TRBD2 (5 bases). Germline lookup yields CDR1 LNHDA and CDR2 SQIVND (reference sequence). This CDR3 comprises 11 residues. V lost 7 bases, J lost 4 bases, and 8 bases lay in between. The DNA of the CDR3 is TGTGCCAGTACGGACTCGTACGAGCAGTACGTC. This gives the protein CASTDSYEQYV.

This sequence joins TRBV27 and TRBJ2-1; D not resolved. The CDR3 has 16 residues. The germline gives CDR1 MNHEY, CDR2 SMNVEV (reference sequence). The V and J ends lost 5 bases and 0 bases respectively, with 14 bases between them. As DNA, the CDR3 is TGTGCCAGCAGTCCAACACAGATGAGCTCCTACAATGAGCAGTTCTTC. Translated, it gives CASSPTQMSSYNEQFF.

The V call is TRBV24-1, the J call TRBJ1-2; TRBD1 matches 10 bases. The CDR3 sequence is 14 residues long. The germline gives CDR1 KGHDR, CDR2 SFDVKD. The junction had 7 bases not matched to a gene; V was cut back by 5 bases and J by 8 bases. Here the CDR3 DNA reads TGTGCCACCAGTGGGCCCGACAGGGGGCGCGGCTACACCTTC. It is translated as CATSGPDRGRGYTF.